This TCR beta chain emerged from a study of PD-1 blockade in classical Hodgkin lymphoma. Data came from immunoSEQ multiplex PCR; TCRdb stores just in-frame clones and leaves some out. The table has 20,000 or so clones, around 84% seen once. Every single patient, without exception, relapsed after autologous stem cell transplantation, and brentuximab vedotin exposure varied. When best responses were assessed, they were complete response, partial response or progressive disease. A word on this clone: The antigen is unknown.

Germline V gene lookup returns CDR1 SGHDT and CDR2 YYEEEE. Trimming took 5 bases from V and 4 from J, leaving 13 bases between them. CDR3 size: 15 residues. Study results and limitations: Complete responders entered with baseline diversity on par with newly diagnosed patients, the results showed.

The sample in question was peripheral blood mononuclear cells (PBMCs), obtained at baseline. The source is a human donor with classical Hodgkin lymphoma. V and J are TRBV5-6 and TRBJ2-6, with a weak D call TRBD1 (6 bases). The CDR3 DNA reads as TGTGCCAGCAGTTCCACAGGGCCCGGGGCCAACGTCCTGACTTTC. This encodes CASSSTGPGANVLTF.